This TCR beta chain was recovered during a study of identical twins. Germline lookup yields CDR1 SGHTA and CDR2 FQGNSA. The V and J ends lost 5 bases and 5 bases, in that order; junction bases with no gene match: 10. This CDR3 has 15 amino acids. Each CDR3 protein is one row after TCRdb ran MiXCR on the 5' RACE reads. In the table there are roughly 480,000 distinct CDR3 sequences, about 24% of which are singletons. These data were also reused for a study on T cells expressing NK-cell markers. That paper states: A few of the donors also had these clonotypes leading their CD3+CD56-NKG2C+ fraction.

This clonotype originated in a young woman in good health. The sequenced material came from CD4+ T cells sorted from blood. The chain employs TRBV7-2 and TRBJ2-5; 8 nucleotides match TRBD1. This CDR3 is CASSPWTGNTETQYF. In DNA, the CDR3 is TGTGCCAGCAGCCCATGGACAGGGAATACGGAGACCCAGTACTTC.